These T cell receptor beta chains were read from a single sample in a study of Ad26.COV2.S vaccination and SARS-CoV-2 variants. The repertoire was sequenced with immunoSEQ multiplex PCR; TCRdb's copy has only in-frame clones and lacks some. Among roughly 460,000 clones listed, 89% were seen once. This specimen was peripheral blood, taken in a trial of Ad26.COV2.S vaccine versus placebo. These receptors were obtained from a person between 18 and 65 years old who received the Ad26.COV2.S COVID-19 vaccine or a placebo. Each CDR3 is given with its conserved first and last residue.

J | length | V | CDR3
TRBJ1-5 | 15 | TRBV19 | CATLPRDRANQPQHF
TRBJ2-7 | 14 | TRBV28 | CASRGTSASYEQYF
TRBJ2-3 | 17 | TRBV5-1 | CASSLRGASGESDTQYF
TRBJ2-5 | 14 | TRBV24-1 | CATSDARTGETQYF
TRBJ2-1 | 13 | TRBV19 | CASSGWVGNEQFF
TRBJ1-5 | 12 | TRBV2 | CASSGDASSEHF
TRBJ2-2 | 20 | TRBV23-1 | CASSNGTGPIGEPNTGELFF
TRBJ1-2 | 10 | TRBV20-1 | CSATDYGYTF
TRBJ2-1 | 16 | TRBV18 | CASSQEAGAAYNEQFF
TRBJ2-7 | 11 | TRBV10-3 | CAIAREHEQYF
TRBJ2-5 | 21 | TRBV3-1/TRBV3-2 | CASSPSHFGAGGTQRGETQYF
TRBJ2-3 | 15 | TRBV6-6 | CASSYSRASPDTQYF
TRBJ2-1 | 15 | TRBV6-5 | CASSYSSSGNNEQFF
TRBJ1-2 | 12 | TRBV30 | CAWSVMGASYTF
TRBJ1-1 | 15 | TRBV18 | CASSPPEGGLTEAFF
TRBJ1-1 | 13 | TRBV2 | CASRNHRGTEAFF